Listed here is a single TCR beta chain. Seattle-derived patients entered the study during active infection and were followed longitudinally. This entry comes from a study of blood T cell repertoires in COVID-19. Across the whole study: Samples taken during acute and convalescent COVID-19 were collected in the United States, Italy and Spain. T cells, B-cell-depleted T cells, or PBMCs provided the cDNA or gDNA that served as material.

Per the original data handling: Cell counts per sample came from amplifying reference gene primers. Some clones are missing from TCRdb's copy, which holds only in-frame ones; the method was immunoSEQ multiplex PCR. From that table come the V and J calls and clone size; the DNA was used to work out D and trimming. Of 85,000 to 120,000 clones listed, 76% are singletons. Germline values: CDR1 SQVTM, CDR2 ANQGSEA. This CDR3 is 19 amino acids long. Trimming took 3 bases from V and 4 from J; bases not matched to a gene: 20. Input material: peripheral blood. The chain carries TRBV29-1 and TRBJ2-5; 10 bases agree with TRBD1. The source of this sequence is a man older than 75 with COVID-19, enrolled during active disease. This CDR3 reads CSVEKGTGDRLYGRETQYF. CDR3 bases: TGCAGCGTTGAGAAGGGGACAGGGGACAGACTGTACGGTCGAGAGACCCAGTACTTC.